One sample yielded the 16 T cell receptor beta chains listed below, sequenced in a study of T cell repertoires in cytomegalovirus infection. These TCRs' antigens remain unknown. TCRdb re-called the reads with MiXCR, one entry per CDR3 protein. The table has approximately 150,000 distinct CDR3 sequences, roughly 22% seen once. The specimen comprised CD8+ T cells from cultured PBMCs, sampled from culture after CMV antigen stimulation. The receptors shown here come from a human donor in good health (CMV status not recorded). Some clones in this sample may be carry-over from other donors' samples.

The chain carries TRBV5-5 and TRBJ2-2, with D uncertain. This CDR3 has 15 residues. Germline V lookup: CDR1 SGHKS, CDR2 YYEKEE (reference sequence). V lost 3 bases and J lost 5, with 14 bases in between. The CDR3 region has the DNA TGTGCCAGCAGCTATAGGGATTTAGGTACCGGGGAGCTGTTTTTT. Translation gives CASSYRDLGTGELFF.

J is TRBJ2-6 and V is TRBV7-2, with D maybe TRBD1 (6 bases). CDR1 and CDR2 from the germline V gene are SGHTA and FQGNSA. V was trimmed by 5 bases and J by 0 bases, leaving 11 bases between them. This CDR3 is built from 16 residues. In DNA, the CDR3 is TGTGCCAGCAGCCAGGCAGGGGTCTCTGGGGCCAACGTCCTGACTTTC. Residues: CASSQAGVSGANVLTF.

The chain carries TRBV12-3 or TRBV12-4 and TRBJ2-1; D remains unclear. The CDR3 runs 12 residues. V shed 4 bases and J shed 7 bases, with 8 bases lying between them. CDR3 residues: CASSWIENEQFF. As DNA, the CDR3 is TGTGCCAGCAGTTGGATAGAAAATGAGCAGTTCTTC.

The rearrangement uses TRBV12-3 or TRBV12-4 and TRBJ2-2; D gene unclear. This CDR3 region has 15 residues. V lost 4 bases, J lost 3 bases, and 12 bases lay in between. CDR3: CASSWNVMDTGELFF. The CDR3 bases are TGTGCCAGCAGTTGGAACGTCATGGACACCGGGGAGCTGTTTTTT.

This clonotype was found a few times. The gene calls are TRBV7-8 and TRBJ1-1, with 7 bases that match TRBD1. The J segment lost 3 bases and the V segment lost 3 bases, leaving 4 bases of the junction unmatched. The germline V gene has CDR1 SGHVS and CDR2 FQNEAQ. This CDR3 has 14 residues. The CDR3, as DNA: TGTGCCAGCAGCTTCAGCAGGGGGGACACTGAAGCTTTCTTT. It specifies CASSFSRGDTEAFF.

This clonotype was seen more than once but under ten times. The rearrangement links TRBV7-6 to TRBJ2-7; a weak D match, TRBD1 (6 bases). The CDR3 has 14 residues. Germline CDR1 reads SGHVS; CDR2 reads FNYEAQ. V was cut by 1 base and J by 3 bases, with 10 bases left in between. The CDR3 loop reads CASSLGQAIYEQYF. The CDR3 bases are TGTGCCAGCAGCTTAGGACAGGCCATCTACGAGCAGTACTTC. Full variable domain (rest looked up from reference TRBV7-6 and TRBJ2-7): GAGVSQSPRYKVTKRGQDVALRCDPISGHVSLYWYRQALGQGPEFLTYFNYEAQQDKSGLPNDRFSAERPEGSISTLTIQRTEQRDSAMYRCASSLGQAIYEQYFGPGTRLTVT.

This clonotype was picked up a small number of times. The chain couples TRBV7-8 to TRBJ2-3; 11 bases match TRBD2. V trimming: 5 bases; J trimming: 2 bases; junction bases outside the gene matches: 18. CDR3 length equals 20 residues. Germline V gene sequence: CDR1 SGHVS, CDR2 FQNEAQ. In nucleotides, the CDR3 is TGTGCCAGCAGCCAATCCCTCGCGGGGGCTAGCGGGGGGATCACAGATACGCAGTATTTT. It codes for CASSQSLAGASGGITDTQYF.

The table lists this clonotype with many counts. V usage is TRBV7-2 and J usage is TRBJ2-3; tentatively, D is TRBD1 or TRBD2 (5 bases each). CDR3 length equals 15 residues. CDR1 is SGHTA, CDR2 FQGNSA, per germline. Deletions cut 2 bases from V and 4 bases from J, with 13 bases between. Written as DNA, the CDR3 is TGTGCCAGCAGCTTAAAGGACCAGGGAGCAGATACGCAGTATTTT. It specifies CASSLKDQGADTQYF.

V usage is TRBV5-4 and J usage is TRBJ1-2, with D possibly TRBD1 on 6 matching bases. Germline CDR1 and CDR2: SGHNT and YYREEE (reference sequence). This CDR3 contains 16 residues. V dropped 4 bases and J dropped 0 bases, with 16 bases sitting between them. The CDR3, as DNA: TGTGCCAGCAGCCGGGGGCCGCTTACAGCTAACTATGGCTACACCTTC. This sequence encodes CASSRGPLTANYGYTF. The full variable domain, with the rest looked up from reference TRBV5-4 and TRBJ1-2, is ETGVTQSPTHLIKTRGQQVTLRCSSQSGHNTVSWYQQALGQGPQFIFQYYREEENGRGNFPPRFSGLQFPNYSSELNVNALELDDSALYLCASSRGPLTANYGYTFGSGTRLTVV.

The J gene is TRBJ2-3, the V gene TRBV4-1, with TRBD1 matching over 7 bases. Germline trimming cut 4 bases from V and 4 bases from J; bases unmatched to any gene: 5. The length of the CDR3 is 14 residues. The germline V gene has CDR1 MGHRA and CDR2 YSYEKL. The CDR3 here is CASSPRQGPDTQYF. CDR3 in DNA: TGCGCCAGCAGCCCAAGACAGGGTCCAGATACGCAGTATTTT.

The chain recombines TRBV4-1 with TRBJ1-1, with D maybe TRBD1 (5 bases). The CDR3 sequence is 15 residues long. Germline assignment: CDR1 MGHRA and CDR2 YSYEKL. The V gene lost 1 base and the J gene lost 1 base, with 10 bases spanning the gap. Written as DNA, the CDR3 is TGCGCCAGCAGCCAAGTAGGGGTGGGGAACACTGAAGCTTTCTTT. Translated, it gives CASSQVGVGNTEAFF.

In this sample, this clonotype turned up a few times. The genes are TRBV11-1 and TRBJ1-3; D unresolved. Trimming removed 3 bases from V and 0 bases from J, with 9 bases in between. From germline, CDR1 is SGHAT and CDR2 FQDESV (reference sequence). The CDR3 spans 15 residues. CDR3 bases: TGTGCCAGCAGCTTGTTCAGTTTCTCTGGAAACACCATATATTTT. It codes for CASSLFSFSGNTIYF. Looking up the rest from reference TRBV11-1 and TRBJ1-3 gives the full variable domain: EAEVAQSPRYKITEKSQAVAFWCDPISGHATLYWYRQILGQGPELLVQFQDESVVDDSQLPKDRFSAERLKGVDSTLKIQPAELGDSAMYLCASSLFSFSGNTIYFGEGSWLTVV.

This clonotype was counted a few times. This chain joins TRBV27 and TRBJ1-1, with unresolved D. The V gene's germline CDR1 is MNHEY and CDR2 SMNVEV (reference sequence). V lost 0 bases to trimming and J lost 4 bases, with 9 bases between them. The CDR3 is made up of 14 amino acids. The CDR3, as DNA: TGTGCCAGCAGTTTATCGAAGAGTGCCACTGAAGCTTTCTTT. Encoded protein: CASSLSKSATEAFF.

The rearrangement joins TRBV19 to TRBJ1-6; 8 positions match TRBD1. CDR3 length equals 16 residues. With V trimmed by 6 bases and J by 2 bases, 6 bases remained unmatched. Germline assignment: CDR1 LNHDA and CDR2 SQIVND (reference sequence). For the CDR3, the DNA is TGTGCCAGTAGCGACGGACAGGGCGCCTATAATTCACCCCTCCACTTT. Translation: CASSDGQGAYNSPLHF.

CDR3 sequence (DNA): TGCAGCGTTGAGAGGGATCGCACAGATACGCAGTATTTT. Translated, it gives CSVERDRTDTQYF. The chain carries TRBV29-1 and TRBJ2-3, with D possibly TRBD2 on 5 matching bases. Germline CDR1 SQVTM, CDR2 ANQGSEA. V lost 3 bases to trimming and J lost 1 base, with 8 bases between them. The CDR3 is made up of 13 amino acids.

The chain carries TRBV6-1 and TRBJ1-6; TRBD1 matches 7 bases. The length of the CDR3 is 16 residues. CDR1 and CDR2 from the germline V gene are MNHNS and SASEGT. V gave up 3 bases and J gave up 9 bases; unmatched junction bases: 11. Written as DNA, the CDR3 is TGTGCCAGCAGTGACCTCCCGGGACAGTCAGGTTCACCCCTCCACTTT. This encodes CASSDLPGQSGSPLHF.